A selection of T cell receptor beta chains follows, all from one sample in a study of T cell responses to AZD1222 COVID-19 vaccine. Produced via immunoSEQ multiplex PCR; TCRdb's table is partial and in-frame only. Of around 70,000 clones listed, roughly 85% are singletons. Sequenced material: peripheral blood, taken on day 0 of AZD1222 vaccination. The receptor set was obtained from an adult in good health. CDR3s include the opening cysteine and the closing phenylalanine or tryptophan. The order of the fields is V gene, CDR3 length, CDR3 protein.

TRBV19 | 15 | CASSVKQGRNQPQHF
TRBV7-9 | 13 | CASSPGQAYGYTF
TRBV9 | 15 | CASSATGLSNQPQHF
TRBV11-3 | 18 | CASSPGIGPSGSKNIQYF
TRBV4-2 | 16 | CASSLLAVGVGDEQFF
TRBV5-4 | 13 | CASSRTGGVEQYF
TRBV15 | 13 | CATSPGGKNIQYF
TRBV2 | 13 | CAGRGLGNQPQHF
TRBV27 | 13 | CASSLAVTDTQYF
TRBV19 | 15 | CASSGRDRAIYGYTF
TRBV5-1 | 17 | CASSLESGFAGNSPLHF
TRBV5-1 | 15 | CASSSRTGVSYEQYF
TRBV5-1 | 11 | CASSDGNTIYF
TRBV10-3 | 14 | CAITGGAANTEAFF
TRBV13 | 14 | CASSFSGSSYEQYF
TRBV27 | 15 | CASSFSRGSNQPQHF
TRBV5-1 | 16 | CASSLGQNANTGELFF
TRBV19 | 15 | CASSIYEGLDQPQHF
TRBV5-5 | 14 | CASSYPQPGTEAFF
TRBV5-1 | 13 | CASSSYGPGELFF
TRBV10-3 | 16 | CAISESIGQNTGELFF
TRBV19 | 13 | CASSVSTNEKLFF
TRBV3-1/TRBV3-2 | 15 | CASSPSTSSYNEQFF
TRBV10-3 | 14 | CAIRPGQGDYGYTF
TRBV2 | 16 | CASSPLLPGLNTEAFF
TRBV10-2 | 12 | CASGPGNSPLHF
TRBV4-1 | 16 | CASSPWLGAANEKLFF
TRBV6-5 | 13 | CASSQGQRHGYTF
TRBV6-4 | 17 | CASRRGTNIDRGDGYTF
TRBV5-1 | 17 | CASSTGTGPSGANVLTF
TRBV29-1 | 15 | CSVEGGLGADYEQYF
TRBV5-1 | 13 | CASSLYRAGELFF
TRBV19 | 14 | CASSNRGLNTEAFF
TRBV7-9 | 12 | CASSFMYAEAFF
TRBV18 | 16 | CASSPQLAGGSYEQYF
TRBV5-1 | 15 | CASSYRDRGEDTQYF
TRBV3-1/TRBV3-2 | 17 | CASSQDRPTGVSETQYF
TRBV3-1/TRBV3-2 | 12 | CASSQGSQPQHF
TRBV28 | 16 | CASSFTGASGANVLTF
TRBV27 | 15 | CASSPALGGGQGYTF
TRBV5-6 | 17 | CASSLRPDRGPQETQYF
TRBV15 | 15 | CATSRGDRGTYGYTF